Each of the 29 T cell receptor beta chains below was sequenced from the same sample in a study of response to subunit inactivated influenza vaccine. TCRdb reprocessed the RT-PCR reads with MiXCR, giving one entry per CDR3 protein. Of fewer than 550,000 distinct CDR3 sequences listed, roughly 23% are singletons. The sequencing here drew on CD4+ T cells sorted from PBMCs, taken roughly 5 days after vaccination. These receptors all stem from a man over 45 who received an inactivated influenza vaccine.

This chain links TRBV9 with TRBJ2-5; the match to TRBD2 covers 10 bases. Germline loops: CDR1 SGDLS, CDR2 YYNGEE. Trimming cost V 0 bases and J 5 bases; bases outside gene matches: 4. CDR3 length: 15 residues. CDR3 in DNA: TGTGCCAGCAGCGTAGGTCTAGCGGGAGTGGAGACCCAGTACTTC. It encodes CASSVGLAGVETQYF.

Only a few counts were recorded for this clonotype. V and J are TRBV6-2 or TRBV6-3 and TRBJ2-3; no firm D call. CDR1 is MNHEY, CDR2 SVGEGT, per germline. Trimming stripped 0 bases from V and 3 bases from J, with 7 bases between. This CDR3 is built from 14 residues. This CDR3 is CASSYSSGTDTQYF. CDR3 nucleotide sequence: TGTGCCAGCAGTTACTCATCTGGGACAGATACGCAGTATTTT.

This clonotype was seen a handful of times. V is TRBV12-3 or TRBV12-4 and J is TRBJ2-5, with D possibly being TRBD2 (7 bases). V lost 5 bases and J 5 bases, leaving 18 bases between the germline ends. The length of the CDR3 is 15 residues. The CDR3 is CASSPDPGGRETQYF. The DNA for the CDR3 is TGTGCCAGCAGTCCAGACCCGGGGGGCCGGGAGACCCAGTACTTC.

This clonotype was counted only a few times. The chain has TRBV11-2 and TRBJ2-5; D might be TRBD1 (6 bases). Germline CDR1 and CDR2: SGHAT and FQNNGV. Trimming shortened V by 4 bases and J by 5 bases, and 11 bases separated the two germline ends. The CDR3 runs to 13 residues. As DNA, the CDR3 is TGTGCCAGCAGCTCCAGGGGACGGGAGACCCAGTACTTC. Its protein is CASSSRGRETQYF.

Only a few counts were recorded for this clonotype. In nucleotides, the CDR3 is TGTGCCAGCACCAGCGGTCGGACAGGGGTGCAAAAAGATACGCAGTATTTT. Translating gives CASTSGRTGVQKDTQYF. The genes are TRBV28 and TRBJ2-3, with TRBD1 identical over 9 bases. The length of the CDR3 is 17 residues. Germline V gene sequence: CDR1 MDHEN, CDR2 SYDVKM. V was clipped by 7 bases and J by 5 bases; unmatched bases: 16.

The J gene is TRBJ2-3, the V gene TRBV24-1; D is possibly TRBD1 or TRBD2 (5 bases each). Germline V gene sequence: CDR1 KGHDR, CDR2 SFDVKD. The CDR3 sequence is 14 residues long. V was cut by 3 bases and J by 0 bases, with 6 bases left in between. DNA of the CDR3: TGTGCCACCAGTGATCGGGACAGCACAGATACGCAGTATTTT. It encodes CATSDRDSTDTQYF.

A few counts support this clonotype. The chain couples TRBV6-2 or TRBV6-3 to TRBJ2-7; 10 nucleotides match TRBD1. The CDR3 covers 16 residues. V was clipped by 6 bases and J by 3 bases; unmatched bases: 11. Germline loops: CDR1 MNHEY, CDR2 SVGEGT. CDR3 sequence (DNA): TGTGCCAGCAGGACCCAGAGACAGGGGGCTTACTACGAGCAGTACTTC. Encoded protein: CASRTQRQGAYYEQYF.

The chain employs TRBV6-1 and TRBJ2-7, with TRBD2 identical over 7 bases. This CDR3 region has 15 residues. Germline V gene lookup returns CDR1 MNHNS and CDR2 SASEGT. J lost 0 bases, V lost 7 bases, and 9 bases had no gene match. Here the CDR3 DNA reads TGTGCCAGCACCCGTGGGGGGGGGAACTCCTACGAGCAGTACTTC. Its protein product is CASTRGGGNSYEQYF.

This chain links TRBV5-1 with TRBJ2-3, with 10 bases identical to TRBD2. Per germline, CDR1 SGHRS and CDR2 YFSETQ. With 0 bases clipped from V and 5 bases from J, the junction kept 3 bases outside the gene matches. The CDR3 is 15 amino acids. CDR3 region: CASSLGLAGLDTQYF. CDR3 sequence (DNA): TGCGCCAGCAGCTTGGGACTAGCGGGTTTAGATACGCAGTATTTT.

This rearrangement joins TRBV12-3 or TRBV12-4 to TRBJ1-1; D gene unclear. This CDR3 region has 13 residues. V shed 5 bases and J shed 1 base, with 8 bases lying between them. CDR3 nucleotide sequence: TGTGCCAGCAGTGACTCAGAGAACACTGAAGCTTTCTTT. This translates into CASSDSENTEAFF.

The rearrangement uses TRBV28 and TRBJ2-5; maybe TRBD2 (7 bases). CDR1 and CDR2 from the germline V gene are MDHEN and SYDVKM. This CDR3 has 15 amino acids. Trimming cost V 2 bases and J 4 bases, with 14 bases left between them. CDR3 sequence: CASSLPAGGAETQYF. CDR3 nucleotide sequence: TGTGCCAGCAGTTTACCCGCTGGGGGGGCAGAGACCCAGTACTTC.

This chain joins TRBV6-2 or TRBV6-3 and TRBJ1-5, with D perhaps matching TRBD1 (5 bases). The CDR3 runs 14 residues. Trimming left V 1 base short and J 1 base short, with 5 bases between. The germline CDR1 and CDR2 sequences are MNHEY and SVGEGT. Here the CDR3 DNA reads TGTGCCAGCAGTTACTGGGGGAGCAATCAGCCCCAGCATTTT. It specifies CASSYWGSNQPQHF.

V and J are TRBV20-1 and TRBJ1-2, with D uncertain. This CDR3 comprises 11 residues. Germline V lookup: CDR1 DFQATT, CDR2 SNEGSKA (reference sequence). The V end was cut by 0 bases, the J end by 8 bases, with 7 bases between. CDR3 in amino acids: CSARDWMGYTF. In nucleotides, the CDR3 is TGCAGTGCTAGAGATTGGATGGGCTACACCTTC.

In nucleotides, the CDR3 is TGTGCCAGCAGTTTATCTAGCAACGATGAGCAGTTCTTC. Its translation is CASSLSSNDEQFF. The chain is built from TRBV28 and TRBJ2-1; weak D call: TRBD2 (5 bases). CDR1 MDHEN and CDR2 SYDVKM come from the germline V gene. The germline V and J ends were trimmed by 1 base and 8 bases, with 9 bases remaining between them. This CDR3 is 13 amino acids long. Full variable domain (missing parts from reference TRBV28 and TRBJ2-1): DVKVTQSSRYLVKRTGEKVFLECVQDMDHENMFWYRQDPGLGLRLIYFSYDVKMKEKGDIPEGYSVSREKKERFSLILESASTNQTSMYLCASSLSSNDEQFFGPGTRLTVL.

In this sample, this clonotype turned up a few times. The rearrangement links TRBV4-3 to TRBJ2-2; either TRBD1 or TRBD2 may fit D (5 bases each). The CDR3 extends over 19 amino acids. Looked up from germline, CDR1 is LGHNA and CDR2 is YSLEER. Deletions cut 1 base from V and 1 base from J, with 19 bases between. CDR3 loop: CASSQVKPPGPKNTGELFF. CDR3 nucleotide sequence: TGCGCCAGCAGCCAAGTAAAACCCCCGGGACCTAAGAACACCGGGGAGCTGTTTTTT.

The chain employs TRBV12-3 or TRBV12-4 and TRBJ2-7, with D possibly matching TRBD2 (5 bases). The CDR3 is 15 amino acids. The germline V and J ends were trimmed by 1 base and 0 bases, with 10 bases remaining between them. CDR3 bases: TGTGCCAGCAGTTTAGGCATGGGAGCCTCCTACGAGCAGTACTTC. Translated: CASSLGMGASYEQYF.

This clonotype has a handful of counts. The V call is TRBV2, the J call TRBJ2-5; 13 bases line up with TRBD2. The V gene end was trimmed by 5 bases and the J gene end by 5 bases; junction bases not matched to a gene: 8. The CDR3 length is 16 residues. In germline, CDR1 is SNHLY, CDR2 FYNNEI. This chain's CDR3 is CASSWTSGGIVETQYF. As DNA, the CDR3 is TGTGCCAGCAGTTGGACTAGCGGGGGAATAGTGGAGACCCAGTACTTC. Together with reference TRBV2 and TRBJ2-5, the CDR3 gives the full variable domain: EPEVTQTPSHQVTQMGQEVILRCVPISNHLYFYWYRQILGQKVEFLVSFYNNEISEKSEIFDDQFSVERPDGSNFTLKIRSTKLEDSAMYFCASSWTSGGIVETQYFGPGTRLLVL.

CDR3 sequence reads: CASSQEGSNYGYTF. CDR3 nucleotide sequence: TGCGCCAGCAGCCAAGAGGGCAGTAACTATGGCTACACCTTC. The chain recombines TRBV4-1 with TRBJ1-2; the D is unclear. The CDR3 totals 14 residues. Germline CDR1 and CDR2: MGHRA and YSYEKL. The V and J ends lost 0 bases and 1 base respectively, with 6 bases between them.

The V gene is TRBV20-1, the J gene TRBJ2-1; 7 bases agree with TRBD2. Trimming removed 3 bases from V and 5 bases from J; junction bases left unmatched: 10. The CDR3 runs 15 residues. Germline V gene sequence: CDR1 DFQATT, CDR2 SNEGSKA (reference sequence). DNA for the CDR3: TGCAGTGCTAGTTTGTCTCGCGGGGGACACAATGAGCAGTTCTTC. This translates into CSASLSRGGHNEQFF.

This clonotype was found many times. This chain uses TRBV20-1 with TRBJ2-7, with 7 bases identical to TRBD1. Trimming cost V 3 bases and J 3 bases; bases outside gene matches: 11. This CDR3 is 15 amino acids long. The V gene's germline CDR1 is DFQATT and CDR2 SNEGSKA (reference sequence). The CDR3 nucleotides read TGCAGTGCTAGGGATTTCGTGGGACAGAGCTACGAGCAGTACTTC. Protein sequence: CSARDFVGQSYEQYF.

This clonotype was recorded a few times. This chain links TRBV10-3 with TRBJ1-6; no firm D call. This CDR3 spans 14 amino acids. Trimming pared 10 bases from V and 8 bases from J, leaving 18 bases between. Germline CDR1 ENHRY, CDR2 SYGVKD. CDR3 nucleotide sequence: TGTGCCACCTCGTTAACAGTGTCGGATTCACCCCTCCACTTT. This encodes CATSLTVSDSPLHF.

This chain joins TRBV12-3 or TRBV12-4 and TRBJ2-3, with D possibly called TRBD1 or TRBD2 (6 bases each). Trimming pared 4 bases from V and 1 base from J, leaving 18 bases between. The CDR3 is 17 residues long. The CDR3: CASSSGWGASGTDTQYF. The CDR3 nucleotides read TGTGCCAGCAGTTCGGGGTGGGGGGCGTCGGGCACAGATACGCAGTATTTT.

This clonotype was recorded only once. A much larger clone is a single base away; this may be a read error. The gene calls are TRBV20-1 and TRBJ2-7; D perhaps matches TRBD1 (6 bases). Trimming removed 8 bases from V and 2 bases from J, with 13 bases in between. Germline CDR1 is DFQATT and CDR2 is SNEGSKA (reference sequence). The CDR3 is made up of 12 amino acids. The CDR3 nucleotides are TGCAGTTCTTCCAGGGGTGCCTACGAGCAGTACTTC. As protein: CSSSRGAYEQYF.

This clonotype has a handful of counts. V gene TRBV12-3 or TRBV12-4 combines with J gene TRBJ1-1; D uncertain. The CDR3 contains 12 residues. V was pared by 2 bases and J by 11 bases, with 12 bases between. The CDR3 is CASSLQLTTAFF. DNA for the CDR3: TGTGCCAGCAGTTTACAGTTGACTACGGCTTTCTTT.

This clonotype was picked up a small number of times. The CDR3 region has the DNA TGTGCCAGCAGCCCGGCCCCCGGGACGGGACTCTACGAGCAGTACTTC. Protein sequence: CASSPAPGTGLYEQYF. The V call is TRBV7-9, the J call TRBJ2-7; a possible D gene is TRBD2 (6 bases). V was clipped by 5 bases and J by 3 bases, with 20 bases between them. Germline-derived CDR1 and CDR2 are SEHNR and FQNEAQ (reference sequence). The CDR3 has 16 residues.

A single count supports this clonotype. The chain couples TRBV6-5 to TRBJ2-5; no clear D. This CDR3 has 15 amino acids. Trimming removed 5 bases from V and 3 bases from J, with 16 bases in between. Germline V gives CDR1 MNHEY, CDR2 SVGAGI. The CDR3 DNA reads TGTGCCAGCAGTACCGATGGACCAAGCAAAGAGACCCAGTACTTC. Protein product: CASSTDGPSKETQYF.

A few counts support this clonotype. This rearrangement joins TRBV5-1 to TRBJ2-7, with 8 nucleotides matching TRBD2. The V segment lost 4 bases and the J segment 5 bases; nucleotides outside the gene matches: 14. The germline V gene encodes CDR1 SGHRS and CDR2 YFSETQ. This CDR3 comprises 16 residues. The CDR3 loop reads CASSPLNGGAFNEQYF. The CDR3 nucleotides read TGCGCCAGCAGCCCCTTGAACGGGGGGGCGTTCAACGAGCAGTACTTC.

The rearrangement uses TRBV9 and TRBJ2-7; D call uncertain. The CDR3 loop spans 15 amino acids. Trimming pared 0 bases from V and 0 bases from J, leaving 10 bases between. Per germline, CDR1 SGDLS and CDR2 YYNGEE. CDR3 coding DNA: TGTGCCAGCAGCGTAGCCGGCGGCAGCTCCTACGAGCAGTACTTC. It specifies CASSVAGGSSYEQYF.

This clonotype was counted at least ten times. This chain connects TRBV5-5 to TRBJ2-1, with D unresolved. Trimming pared 4 bases from V and 2 bases from J, leaving 19 bases between. CDR1 SGHKS and CDR2 YYEKEE come from the germline V gene (reference sequence). There are 17 residues in the CDR3. CDR3 residues: CASSLHWRGYPYNEQFF. Here the CDR3 DNA reads TGTGCCAGCAGCCTCCATTGGCGTGGCTATCCCTACAATGAGCAGTTCTTC.